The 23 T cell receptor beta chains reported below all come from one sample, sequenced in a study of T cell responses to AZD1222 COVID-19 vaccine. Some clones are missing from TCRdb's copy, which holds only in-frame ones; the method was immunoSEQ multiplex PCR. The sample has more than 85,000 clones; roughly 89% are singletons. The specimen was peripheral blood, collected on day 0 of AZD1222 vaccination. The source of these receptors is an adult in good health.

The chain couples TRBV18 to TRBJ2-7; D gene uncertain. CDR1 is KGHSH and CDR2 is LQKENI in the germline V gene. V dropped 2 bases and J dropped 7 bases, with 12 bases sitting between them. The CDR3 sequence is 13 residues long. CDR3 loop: CASSPGEGREQYF. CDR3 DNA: TGTGCCAGCTCACCAGGGGAAGGGCGGGAGCAGTACTTC.

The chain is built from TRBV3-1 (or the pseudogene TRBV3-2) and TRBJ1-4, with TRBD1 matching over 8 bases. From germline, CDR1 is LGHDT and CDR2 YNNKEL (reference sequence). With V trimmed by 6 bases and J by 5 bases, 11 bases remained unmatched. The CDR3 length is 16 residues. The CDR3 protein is CASRTSWTGRNEKLFF. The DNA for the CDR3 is TGTGCCAGCAGGACTTCGTGGACAGGGCGAAATGAAAAACTGTTTTTT.

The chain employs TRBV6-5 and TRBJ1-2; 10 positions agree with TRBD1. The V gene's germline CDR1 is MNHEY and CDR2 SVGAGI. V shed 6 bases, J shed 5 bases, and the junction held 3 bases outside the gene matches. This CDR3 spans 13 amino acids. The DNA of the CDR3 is TGTGCCAGCAGCGGGACAGGGGCTTATGGCTACACCTTC. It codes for CASSGTGAYGYTF.

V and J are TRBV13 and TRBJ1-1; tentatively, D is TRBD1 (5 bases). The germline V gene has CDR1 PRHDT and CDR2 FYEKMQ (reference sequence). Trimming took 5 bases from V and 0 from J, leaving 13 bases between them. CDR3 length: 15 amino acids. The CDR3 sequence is CASSLRGELNTEAFF. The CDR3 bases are TGTGCCAGCAGCCTACGGGGCGAACTGAACACTGAAGCTTTCTTT.

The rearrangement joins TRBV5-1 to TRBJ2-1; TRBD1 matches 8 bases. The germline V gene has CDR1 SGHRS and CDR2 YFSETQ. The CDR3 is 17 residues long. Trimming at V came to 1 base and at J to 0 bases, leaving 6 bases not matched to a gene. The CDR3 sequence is CASSLRQTGDSYNEQFF. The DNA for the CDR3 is TGCGCCAGCAGCTTGCGTCAGACAGGGGACTCCTACAATGAGCAGTTCTTC.

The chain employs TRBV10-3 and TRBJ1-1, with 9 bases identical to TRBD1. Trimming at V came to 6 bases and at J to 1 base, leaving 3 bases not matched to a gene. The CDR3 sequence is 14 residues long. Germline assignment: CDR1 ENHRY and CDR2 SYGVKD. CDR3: CAISQQGANTEAFF. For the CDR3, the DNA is TGTGCCATCAGCCAACAGGGGGCGAACACTGAAGCTTTCTTT.

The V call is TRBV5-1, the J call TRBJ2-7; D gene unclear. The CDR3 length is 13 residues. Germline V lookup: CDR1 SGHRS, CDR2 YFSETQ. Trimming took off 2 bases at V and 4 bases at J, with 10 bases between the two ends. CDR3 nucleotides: TGCGCCAGCAGCTTCGGGTTCCAGTACGAGCAGTACTTC. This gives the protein CASSFGFQYEQYF.

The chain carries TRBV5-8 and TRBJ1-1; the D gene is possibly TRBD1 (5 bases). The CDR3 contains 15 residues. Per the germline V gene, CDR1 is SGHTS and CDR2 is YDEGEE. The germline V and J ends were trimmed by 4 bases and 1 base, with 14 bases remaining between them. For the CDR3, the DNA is TGTGCCAGCAGCCCGGTCGGCAGGGAGAACACTGAAGCTTTCTTT. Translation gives CASSPVGRENTEAFF.

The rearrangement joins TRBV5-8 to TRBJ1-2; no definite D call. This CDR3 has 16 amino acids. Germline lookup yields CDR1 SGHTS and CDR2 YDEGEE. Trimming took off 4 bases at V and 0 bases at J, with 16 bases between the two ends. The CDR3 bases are TGTGCCAGCAGCCCCTACCCAGGACTCTCTAACTATGGCTACACCTTC. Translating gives CASSPYPGLSNYGYTF.

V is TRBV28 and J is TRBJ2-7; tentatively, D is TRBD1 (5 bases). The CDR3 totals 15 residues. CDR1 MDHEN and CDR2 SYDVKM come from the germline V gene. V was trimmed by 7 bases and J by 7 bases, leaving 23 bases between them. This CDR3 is CASITWTSNEREQYF. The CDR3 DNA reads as TGTGCCAGCATAACCTGGACATCCAATGAAAGGGAGCAGTACTTC.

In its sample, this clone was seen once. The CDR3 is CASSFRGNEQFF. Written as DNA, the CDR3 is TGTGCCAGCAGCTTTAGGGGGAATGAGCAGTTCTTC. V gene TRBV7-3 combines with J gene TRBJ2-1; a possible D gene is TRBD1 (6 bases). The CDR3 length is 12 residues. Germline CDR1 SGHTA, CDR2 FQGTGA. V was trimmed by 3 bases and J by 7 bases, leaving 7 bases between them.

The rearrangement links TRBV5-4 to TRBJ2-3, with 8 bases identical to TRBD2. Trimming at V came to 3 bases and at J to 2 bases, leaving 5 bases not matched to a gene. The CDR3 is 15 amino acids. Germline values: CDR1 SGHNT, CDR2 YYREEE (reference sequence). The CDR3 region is CASSSQRENTDTQYF. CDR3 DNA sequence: TGTGCCAGCAGCTCTCAGCGGGAGAACACAGATACGCAGTATTTT.

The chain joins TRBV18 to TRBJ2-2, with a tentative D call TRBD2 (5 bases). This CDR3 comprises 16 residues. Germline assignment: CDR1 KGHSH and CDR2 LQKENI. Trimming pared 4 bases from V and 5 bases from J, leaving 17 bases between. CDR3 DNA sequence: TGTGCCAGCTCACGGGAGCGCCTCGCAGATACCGGGGAGCTGTTTTTT. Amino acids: CASSRERLADTGELFF.

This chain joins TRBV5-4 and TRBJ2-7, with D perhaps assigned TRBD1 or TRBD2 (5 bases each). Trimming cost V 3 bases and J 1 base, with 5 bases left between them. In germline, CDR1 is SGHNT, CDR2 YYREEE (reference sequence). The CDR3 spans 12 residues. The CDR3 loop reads CASSWGSYEQYF. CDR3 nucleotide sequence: TGTGCCAGCAGCTGGGGGTCCTACGAGCAGTACTTC.

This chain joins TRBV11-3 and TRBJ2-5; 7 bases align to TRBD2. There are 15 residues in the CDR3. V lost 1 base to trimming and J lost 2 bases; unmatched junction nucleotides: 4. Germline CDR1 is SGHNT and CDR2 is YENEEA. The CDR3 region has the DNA TGTGCCAGCAGCTTAGGGCAGCGGGGACAAGAGACCCAGTACTTC. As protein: CASSLGQRGQETQYF.

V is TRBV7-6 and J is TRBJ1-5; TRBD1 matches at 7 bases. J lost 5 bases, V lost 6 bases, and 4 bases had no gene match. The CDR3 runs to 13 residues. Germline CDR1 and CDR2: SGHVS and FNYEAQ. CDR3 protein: CASSSGGHQPQHF. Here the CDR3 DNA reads TGTGCCAGCAGTTCAGGGGGGCATCAGCCCCAGCATTTT.

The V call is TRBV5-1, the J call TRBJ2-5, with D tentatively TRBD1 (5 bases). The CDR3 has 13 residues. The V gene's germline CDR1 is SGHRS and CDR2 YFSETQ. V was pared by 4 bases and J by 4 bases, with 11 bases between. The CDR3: CASSVRDRETQYF. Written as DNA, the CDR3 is TGCGCCAGCAGCGTCAGGGATAGAGAGACCCAGTACTTC.

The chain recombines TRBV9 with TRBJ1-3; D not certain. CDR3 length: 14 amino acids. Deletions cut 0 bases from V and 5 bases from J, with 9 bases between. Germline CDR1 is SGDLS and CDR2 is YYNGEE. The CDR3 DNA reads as TGTGCCAGCAGCGTAGGGCGGATGCGAAACACCATATATTTT. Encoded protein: CASSVGRMRNTIYF.

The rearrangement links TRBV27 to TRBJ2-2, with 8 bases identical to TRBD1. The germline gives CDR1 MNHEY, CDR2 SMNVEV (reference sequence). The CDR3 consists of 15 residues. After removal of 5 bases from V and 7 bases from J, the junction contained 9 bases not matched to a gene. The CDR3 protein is CASSQTRGLDGELFF. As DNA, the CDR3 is TGTGCCAGCAGTCAGACCAGGGGGCTGGACGGGGAGCTGTTTTTT.

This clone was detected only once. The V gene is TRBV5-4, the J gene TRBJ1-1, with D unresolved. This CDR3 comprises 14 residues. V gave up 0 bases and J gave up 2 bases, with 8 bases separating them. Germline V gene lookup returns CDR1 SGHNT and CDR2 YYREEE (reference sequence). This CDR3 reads CASSLDWDNTEAFF. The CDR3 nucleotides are TGTGCCAGCAGCTTGGATTGGGATAACACTGAAGCTTTCTTT.

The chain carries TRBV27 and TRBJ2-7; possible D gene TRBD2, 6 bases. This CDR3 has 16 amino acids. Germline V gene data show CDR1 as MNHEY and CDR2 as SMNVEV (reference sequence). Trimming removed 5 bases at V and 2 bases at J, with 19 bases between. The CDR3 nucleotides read TGTGCCAGCAGTCCGCATGGACGAGGGACTGCCTACGAGCAGTACTTC. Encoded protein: CASSPHGRGTAYEQYF.

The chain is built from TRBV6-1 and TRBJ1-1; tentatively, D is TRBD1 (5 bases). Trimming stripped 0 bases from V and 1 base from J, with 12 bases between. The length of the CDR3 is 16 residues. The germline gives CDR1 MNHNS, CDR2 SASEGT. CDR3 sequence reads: CASSEALTVENTEAFF. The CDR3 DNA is TGTGCCAGCAGTGAAGCTCTGACAGTTGAGAACACTGAAGCTTTCTTT.

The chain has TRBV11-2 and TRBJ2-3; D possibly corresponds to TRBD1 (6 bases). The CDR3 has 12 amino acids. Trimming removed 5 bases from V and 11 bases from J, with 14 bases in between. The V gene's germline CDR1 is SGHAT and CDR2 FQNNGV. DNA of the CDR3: TGTGCCAGCAGCCTGGGGAAGACAGGGCAGTATTTT. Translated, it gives CASSLGKTGQYF.